The 2 T cell receptor beta chains listed next were all sequenced from one sample in a study of neurological immune-mediated disorders (dated by TCRdb to about 2019). The sample's time point label, decoded: longitudinal time-point 1 (baseline). Library generation was performed with 5' RACE. Data came from an Illumina HiSeq 2500. TCRdb reanalyzed the raw reads on its own, using fastp at Q25 for trimming and MiXCR for clone calling, and kept in-frame beta chains. Each record represents a unique CDR3 protein, reported with the most common genes and DNA among its rows. The sample includes some 38,000 distinct CDR3 sequences, with 3% to 3.5% observed a single time. In total, the top ten clones hold roughly 8.2% of the sample. Sequenced sample: PBMCs. Receptors originate from a woman aged 60-75 years with multiple sclerosis.

The table lists this clonotype with many counts. The chain recombines TRBV20-1 with TRBJ1-1; D is possibly TRBD1 (5 bases). V was cut by 7 bases and J by 1 base, with 16 bases left in between. The CDR3 runs 14 residues. Per the germline V gene, CDR1 is DFQATT and CDR2 is SNEGSKA (reference sequence). CDR3 coding DNA: TGCAGTGGAGGACAAAATAGGGGGAACACTGAAGCTTTCTTT. Protein sequence: CSGGQNRGNTEAFF.

In this sample, this clonotype turned up many times. The chain is built from TRBV5-1 and TRBJ2-3; possibly TRBD2 for D (5 bases). The V gene's germline CDR1 is SGHRS and CDR2 YFSETQ. V was shortened by 4 bases and J by 0 bases, with 12 bases between the two germline ends. This CDR3 is 15 amino acids long. The CDR3 sequence is CASSPRTYSTDTQYF. In DNA form, the CDR3 reads TGCGCCAGCAGCCCGAGGACTTATAGCACAGATACGCAGTATTTT. Full variable domain (remainder filled in from reference TRBV5-1 and TRBJ2-3): KAGVTQTPRYLIKTRGQQVTLSCSPISGHRSVSWYQQTPGQGLQFLFEYFSETQRNKGNFPGRFSGRQFSNSRSEMNVSTLELGDSALYLCASSPRTYSTDTQYFGPGTRLTVL.